Below are 2 T cell receptor beta chains sequenced from a single sample in a study of Graves' ophthalmopathy and Graves' hyperthyroidism. Amplification of the TCR beta CDR3 regions used RNA transcripts (as template). HTBI primers were used in a first-round RT-PCR, which preceded a second-round multiplex PCR. TCRdb recomputed calls from the multiplex PCR reads with MiXCR, one row per CDR3 protein. In the table there are around 400,000 distinct CDR3 sequences, roughly 20% of which are singletons. Sequenced input: peripheral blood. Source of these receptors: a woman under 30 with stable Graves' hyperthyroidism.

This clonotype was recorded at least ten times. The gene calls are TRBV12-3 or TRBV12-4 and TRBJ1-6; D remains ambiguous. The CDR3 has 12 residues. V dropped 3 bases and J dropped 8 bases, with 5 bases sitting between them. CDR3 coding DNA: TGTGCCAGCAGTTTCCGTCATTCACCCCTCCACTTT. This gives the protein CASSFRHSPLHF.

This clonotype occurred many times. This sequence joins TRBV6-1 and TRBJ1-1; D not certain. CDR3 length equals 16 residues. CDR1 is MNHNS and CDR2 is SASEGT in the germline V gene. V lost 5 bases to trimming and J lost 1 base, with 17 bases between them. Here the CDR3 DNA reads TGTGCCAGCAGTCCCGAGGTCCTGCCGGCGAACACTGAAGCTTTCTTT. The encoded protein is CASSPEVLPANTEAFF.